The rows below give T cell receptor beta chains drawn from one sample of a study of vaccination and CD4 T cells after COVID-19. These receptors lack a known antigen. TCRdb called the PCR reads again in MiXCR, with one record for every CDR3 protein. The data contain roughly 6,400 distinct CDR3 sequences, 63% of them singletons. Sequenced: CD4+ T cells from blood, cultured in vitro. The receptors were gathered from a human donor who had recovered from COVID-19. Both conserved end residues are part of each CDR3. Clone size appears in some rows only: once, few, many, or a class for an expanded clone.

>NA|17|TRBV5-4|TRBJ2-7
CASSPWTASGTQYEQYF
>NA|15|TRBV7-2|TRBJ2-5
CASSPHRDSQETQYF
>NA|14|TRBV6-1|TRBJ1-1
CASRRSGARTEAFF
>few|12|TRBV29-1|TRBJ2-5
CSVGPDQETQYF
>NA|16|TRBV6-1|TRBJ1-2
CASSEARDRGNYGYTF
>NA|14|TRBV6-1|TRBJ2-7
CASSVRGGVAEQYF
>NA|15|TRBV11-2|TRBJ2-7
CASSLGGGEGYEQYF
>NA|15|TRBV6-5|TRBJ2-3
CASSYGDLRPDTQYF
>medium-sized|15|TRBV7-8|TRBJ2-7
CASSLDGRVSYEQYF
>NA|15|TRBV11-1|TRBJ1-2
CASSTRSGGRYGYTF
>NA|14|TRBV6-2/TRBV6-3|TRBJ1-2
CASNRATYNYGYTF
>NA|13|TRBV24-1|TRBJ2-3
CATSGRGLDTQYF
>few|16|TRBV20-1|TRBJ1-5
CSASRTSPNSNQPQHF
>once|13|TRBV20-1|TRBJ2-1
CSATRGSYNEQFF
>NA|14|TRBV19|TRBJ2-1
CASHMGSSYNEQFF
>NA|15|TRBV20-1|TRBJ2-3
CSAVGAAQGPDTQYF
>few|14|TRBV20-1|TRBJ1-5
CSAPPGQSNQPQHF
>NA|15|TRBV23-1|TRBJ2-7
CASSQPDRGCYEQYF
>NA|16|TRBV5-1|TRBJ2-1
CASRDQPGQNYNEQFF
>NA|17|TRBV6-5|TRBJ2-2
CASSYYGTGVFTGELFF
>few|13|TRBV12-3/TRBV12-4|TRBJ1-2
CASSTGERYGYTF
>NA|12|TRBV7-9|TRBJ1-2
CASSPIGYGYTF